The 8 T cell receptor beta chains below all came from one sample that was sequenced in a study of shared clonotypes between healthy human individuals. The naive CD8 population came from CD45RO-negative cells selected for CCR7, without terminally differentiated effector memory CD45RA+ cells. Clones were sequenced by immunoSEQ multiplex PCR, and TCRdb holds only the in-frame ones, with some missing. The repertoire holds 2 million to 2.5 million clones, about 93% seen once, with around 1.7% in the top ten. The sequencing sample was made of naive CD8+ T cells from PBMCs. Receptors were obtained from a man aged 18-30 years in good health. Some clones in this sample may be carry-over from other donors' samples.

The gene calls are TRBV19 and TRBJ2-2, with 7 bases matching TRBD2. After removal of 6 bases from V and 2 bases from J, the junction contained 9 bases not matched to a gene. Germline-derived CDR1 and CDR2 are LNHDA and SQIVND (reference sequence). The CDR3 sequence is 16 residues long. The CDR3 sequence is CASRLGGGGNTGELFF. CDR3 in DNA: TGTGCCAGTAGGTTAGGAGGCGGGGGTAACACCGGGGAGCTGTTTTTT.

The chain recombines TRBV11-2 with TRBJ2-1; TRBD1 might be the D (6 bases). CDR1 is SGHAT and CDR2 is FQNNGV in the germline V gene. The CDR3 has 15 residues. V was trimmed by 3 bases and J by 0 bases, leaving 9 bases between them. The CDR3 reads CASSFTGSSYNEQFF. CDR3 coding DNA: TGTGCCAGCAGCTTCACAGGGAGCTCCTACAATGAGCAGTTCTTC.

The CDR3 DNA is TGTGCCAGCAGCTTCCGGGGCTCAACTAATGAAAAACTGTTTTTT. Translation: CASSFRGSTNEKLFF. This sequence joins TRBV7-8 and TRBJ1-4, with D possibly matching TRBD1 (5 bases). Germline CDR1 SGHVS, CDR2 FQNEAQ. The CDR3 sequence is 15 residues long. V lost 3 bases, J lost 0 bases, and 8 bases lay in between.

This chain links TRBV9 with TRBJ1-2; 12 bases align to TRBD1. This CDR3 has 16 residues. J lost 1 base, V lost 3 bases, and 4 bases had no gene match. Germline V CDR1 and CDR2: SGDLS, YYNGEE. The DNA for the CDR3 is TGTGCCAGCAGCGCTCGGGACAGGGGGCTTAACTATGGCTACACCTTC. Translating gives CASSARDRGLNYGYTF. The entire variable domain, with the rest obtained from reference TRBV9 and TRBJ1-2, is as follows: DSGVTQTPKHLITATGQRVTLRCSPRSGDLSVYWYQQSLDQGLQFLIQYYNGEERAKGNILERFSAQQFPDLHSELNLSSLELGDSALYFCASSARDRGLNYGYTFGSGTRLTVV.

The DNA for the CDR3 is TGTGCCAGCAGCTTAGCGAACAGAGATTATGGCTACACCTTC. This encodes CASSLANRDYGYTF. This chain connects TRBV7-9 to TRBJ1-2; D gene uncertain. Germline V lookup: CDR1 SEHNR, CDR2 FQNEAQ (reference sequence). The CDR3 loop spans 14 amino acids. Trimming left V 0 bases short and J 5 bases short, with 10 bases between.

The chain uses TRBV19 and TRBJ1-4, with D hard to call. V dropped 3 bases and J dropped 8 bases, with 13 bases sitting between them. Germline V gene data show CDR1 as LNHDA and CDR2 as SQIVND (reference sequence). The CDR3 consists of 14 residues. CDR3 coding DNA: TGTGCCAGTAGTATTTACGGGCCTGGGGAAAAACTGTTTTTT. Translating it yields CASSIYGPGEKLFF.

With respect to this clone: At the DNA level, this CDR3 is encoded by other sequences in the same sample as well. The chain has TRBV4-2 and TRBJ2-7; D is unclear. The V gene's germline CDR1 is LGHNA and CDR2 YNFKEQ. CDR3 length: 11 residues. The ends were cut back, 1 base at V and 5 bases at J, with 3 bases in the middle. This CDR3 is CASSQGNEQYF. The CDR3 DNA reads TGTGCCAGCAGCCAAGGGAACGAGCAGTACTTC.

The chain links TRBV19 to TRBJ1-1, with a weak D call TRBD1 (5 bases). The CDR3 sequence is 15 residues long. Trimming shortened V by 3 bases and J by 4 bases, and 15 bases separated the two germline ends. CDR1 and CDR2 (germline): LNHDA, SQIVND (reference sequence). The DNA of the CDR3 is TGTGCCAGTAGTATTGGTGCGGGGGGTCGCACTGAAGCTTTCTTT. Protein sequence: CASSIGAGGRTEAFF.